The source of this T cell receptor beta chain is a study of cytomegalovirus exposure and HLA in healthy donors. There are 13 residues in the CDR3. Per germline, CDR1 MGHRA and CDR2 YSYEKL. The study ran its PCR with 60 Vbeta and 13 Jbeta primers. Sequencing was performed with immunoSEQ multiplex PCR; in TCRdb, only in-frame clones are kept and a portion is missing. The sample lists 210,000 or so clones; over 70% were seen once. Overall study findings and caveats: In vitro assays verified that three CMV-associated chains recognized CMV antigens specifically.

With respect to this clone: Its antigen is currently unknown.

The sample consisted of PBMCs. The clonotype originates from a woman in her fifties or sixties in good health and CMV-seropositive. The chain is built from TRBV4-1 and TRBJ2-5; no reliable D call. The J call is uncertain, as TRBJ2-7 better fits the DNA end. DNA of the CDR3: TGCGCCAGCAGCCAAGAAGTGGTCTACGAGCAGTACTTC. This sequence encodes CASSQEVVYEQYF.